This T cell receptor (beta chain) emerged from a study of blood T cell repertoires in COVID-19. Two negative PCRs, clearance, or symptom resolution had been documented for recovered Cohort 3 donors. Methods used by the authors: Quantification of nucleated cells was approximated via reference gene primer amplification. The assay was immunoSEQ multiplex PCR, and TCRdb's table has in-frame clones only and misses some. V and J calls and clone size are copied from that table; D and trimming were computed from the DNA. This table has approximately 280,000 clones, 75% to 90% appearing once. V shed 0 bases and J shed 4 bases, with 14 bases lying between them. The CDR3 sequence is 16 residues long. Germline CDR1 reads SGHAT; CDR2 reads FQNNGV.

The TCR sequence derives from a woman aged 50 to 60 who had recovered from COVID-19. Input material: PBMCs or T cells enriched from blood (not recorded which). The chain is built from TRBV11-2 and TRBJ2-3, with D perhaps matching TRBD2 (6 bases). The CDR3 bases are TGTGCCAGCAGCTTAGATCTCGGGCCGGGGGCAGATACGCAGTATTTT. Translation: CASSLDLGPGADTQYF.